The rows below give T cell receptor beta chains drawn from one sample of a study of blood T cell repertoires in COVID-19. The assay was immunoSEQ multiplex PCR, and TCRdb's table has in-frame clones only and misses some. The sample consists of tens of thousands of clones, around 88% of them appearing once. The sequenced sample was peripheral blood. The source is a human donor in a cohort sampled during active COVID-19. Both conserved end residues are part of each CDR3. The D gene is left open where the match is weak. Clone size is not always given. Where it is, it says once, few, many or a class for expanded clones.

abundance,j_gene,v_gene,d_gene,CDR3nt,CDR3aa
NA,TRBJ1-2,TRBV30,NA,TGTGCCTGGAGTCAGGCTAACTATGGCTACACCTTC,CAWSQANYGYTF
NA,TRBJ2-1,TRBV3-1/TRBV3-2,NA,TGTGCCAGCAGCCGAGTTGGACTTGCGGGCAATGAGCAGTTCTTC,CASSRVGLAGNEQFF
NA,TRBJ1-6,TRBV6-5,NA,TGTGCCAGCAGATTTACAGGGAGTTCACCCCTCCACTTT,CASRFTGSSPLHF
NA,TRBJ2-7,TRBV11-1,NA,TGTGCCAGCACTAGGACAGCGGCGTCCTACGAGCAGTACTTC,CASTRTAASYEQYF
NA,TRBJ2-3,TRBV7-6,NA,TGTGCCAGCAGCTACTGGTTTGGAGGAGACACAGATACGCAGTATTTT,CASSYWFGGDTDTQYF
NA,TRBJ2-3,TRBV10-3,NA,TGTGCCATCAGTGGGGGGCAGATCACAGATACGCAGTATTTT,CAISGGQITDTQYF
NA,TRBJ2-1,TRBV30,TRBD2,TGTGCCTGGAGTGTACAGGGTAGCGGGGGCTACAATGAGCAGTTCTTC,CAWSVQGSGGYNEQFF
once,TRBJ2-4,TRBV2,NA,TGTGCCAGCAGTGAAGGGCTGTTAGCCAAAAACATTCAGTACTTC,CASSEGLLAKNIQYF
NA,TRBJ2-7,TRBV25-1,NA,TGTGCCAGCACAAACAGGGACCGGTCCTACGAGCAGTACTTC,CASTNRDRSYEQYF
NA,TRBJ2-7,TRBV5-1,NA,TGCGCCAGCAGCTTGCGGGGAGGGGGAGGGGAGCAGTACTTC,CASSLRGGGGEQYF
NA,TRBJ2-2,TRBV18,NA,TGTGCCAGCTCAGACTACCCGGAGGGCCCTCCCACCGGGGAGCTGTTTTTT,CASSDYPEGPPTGELFF
NA,TRBJ2-3,TRBV19,NA,TGTGCCAGTAGTATAATTACTAGCACCGGATCTGATACGCAGTATTTT,CASSIITSTGSDTQYF
NA,TRBJ2-3,TRBV21-1,NA,TGTGCCAGCAGCAAAATTGGCGGGGGGTGCACAGATACGCAGTATTTT,CASSKIGGGCTDTQYF
NA,TRBJ1-5,TRBV20-1,NA,TGCAGTGCTAGTCCCGGGTCTGATCAGCCCCAGCATTTT,CSASPGSDQPQHF
NA,TRBJ2-3,TRBV10-1,NA,TGCGCCAGCAGTGACAGGGGTACAGATACGCAGTATTTT,CASSDRGTDTQYF
NA,TRBJ1-2,TRBV7-9,TRBD1,TGTGCCAGCACGGGACAGGGGGGCAATGGCTACACCTTC,CASTGQGGNGYTF
NA,TRBJ1-6,TRBV6-1,TRBD1,TGTGCCAGCAGTGAACAACGTTGGACAGGGACGAAAAGGATTTCACCCCTCCACTTT,CASSEQRWTGTKRISPLHF
NA,TRBJ2-1,TRBV27,TRBD1,TGTGCCAGCAGCCCTATTGGCCAGGGGGCTCACAATGAGCAGTTCTTC,CASSPIGQGAHNEQFF
once,TRBJ2-3,TRBV21-1,NA,TGTGCCAGCAGCAAAGGAGTAGGGGCATCAGATACGCAGTATTTT,CASSKGVGASDTQYF
NA,TRBJ1-2,TRBV4-2,TRBD1,TGTGCCAGCAGCCAAACCACAGGGGGCGGGTATGGCTACACCTTC,CASSQTTGGGYGYTF
NA,TRBJ1-6,TRBV7-9,NA,TGTGCCAGCAGCTTCCAGGGCCTTCATTCACCCCTCCACTTT,CASSFQGLHSPLHF
NA,TRBJ1-4,TRBV4-1,NA,TGCGCCAGCAGCCAAAGTCGGGGAGCTTATGAAAAACTGTTTTTT,CASSQSRGAYEKLFF
NA,TRBJ1-5,TRBV20-1,NA,TGCAGTGCTAGTTGGCAGATGAATCAGCCCCAGCATTTT,CSASWQMNQPQHF
NA,TRBJ2-7,TRBV6-5,NA,TGTGCCAGCAGTTACGATGGGCAGGCCCTTAGCGAGCAGTACTTC,CASSYDGQALSEQYF